This T cell receptor (beta chain) comes out of a study of beta chain features in type 1 diabetes. Study at large: Age and gender were similar between patients and healthy donors, as were cell yields.

Concerning this clone itself: Its matching antigen is unknown.

As every portion of the isolated RNA was reverse transcribed, the sequencing read expressed TCRB transcripts. The table came from immunoSEQ multiplex PCR; TCRdb's copy has only in-frame clones and leaves some out. Of about 160,000 clones in the sample, 6.5% to 8.5% were seen once. Germline assignment: CDR1 SNHLY and CDR2 FYNNEI. V lost 7 bases and J lost 0, with 7 bases in between. This CDR3 has 12 residues. The study's findings and limits: For Type 1 diabetes patients, all four CD4+ subsets carried TCRB CDR3s that were moderately but significantly shorter. Patients and controls would share equally any PCR tilt toward shorter templates.

The sequence was collected from a woman aged 18-29 years with type 1 diabetes. The chain carries TRBV2 and TRBJ2-7; D gene uncertain. Sequencing was done on a sample of central memory CD4+ T cells from blood. Here the CDR3 reads CASTGNSYEQYF. The DNA of the CDR3 is TGTGCCAGCACAGGCAACTCCTACGAGCAGTACTTC.